The 26 T cell receptor beta chains given below trace back to one sample, sequenced in a study of cytomegalovirus exposure and HLA in healthy donors. Assay used: immunoSEQ multiplex PCR; TCRdb lists only in-frame clones, some missing. The table records 130,000 to 150,000 clones, roughly 89% of them present only once. Specimen: PBMCs. The receptors were gathered from a woman between 18 and 30 years old in good health and CMV-seropositive.

The rearrangement joins TRBV30 to TRBJ1-1; 8 bases match TRBD1. V was clipped by 4 bases and J by 5 bases; unmatched bases: 18. The CDR3 length is 17 residues. CDR1 and CDR2 (germline): GTSNPN, SVGIG (reference sequence). The CDR3 is CAWTLSDRALVGTEAFF. The CDR3 coding sequence is TGTGCCTGGACCCTGTCGGACAGGGCCCTTGTTGGGACTGAAGCTTTCTTT. The entire variable domain, with the rest obtained from reference TRBV30 and TRBJ1-1, is as follows: SQTIHQWPATLVQPVGSPLSLECTVEGTSNPNLYWYRQAAGRGLQLLFYSVGIGQISSEVPQNLSASRPQDRQFILSSKKLLLSDSGFYLCAWTLSDRALVGTEAFFGQGTRLTVV.

This chain uses TRBV15 with TRBJ2-7; 8 positions agree with TRBD2. Germline CDR1 is LNHNV and CDR2 is YYDKDF (reference sequence). The CDR3 is made up of 16 amino acids. The junction had 6 bases not matched to a gene; V was cut back by 0 bases and J by 2 bases. In nucleotides, the CDR3 is TGTGCCACCAGCAGAGATCTATTCGGGGGGGCCTACGAGCAGTACTTC. Residues: CATSRDLFGGAYEQYF.

The chain joins TRBV28 to TRBJ1-1; D gene uncertain. This CDR3 region has 14 residues. Germline lookup yields CDR1 MDHEN and CDR2 SYDVKM. V gave up 3 bases and J gave up 2 bases, with 10 bases separating them. The chain's CDR3 is CASSFRLINTEAFF. CDR3 nucleotide sequence: TGTGCCAGCAGTTTTCGTCTAATAAACACTGAAGCTTTCTTT.

The chain has TRBV6-6 and TRBJ2-3, with D maybe TRBD2 (6 bases). The germline V gene encodes CDR1 MNHNY and CDR2 SVGAGI (reference sequence). Trimming stripped 3 bases from V and 2 bases from J, with 12 bases between. The CDR3 extends over 15 amino acids. Written as DNA, the CDR3 is TGTGCCAGCAGTTATGGAGGGGCTAACACAGATACGCAGTATTTT. This translates into CASSYGGANTDTQYF.

This chain connects TRBV9 to TRBJ2-7; D unclear. Germline V gene data show CDR1 as SGDLS and CDR2 as YYNGEE. This CDR3 contains 14 residues. Trimming took off 0 bases at V and 2 bases at J, with 9 bases between the two ends. CDR3 amino acids: CASSVGQATYEQYF. DNA of the CDR3: TGTGCCAGCAGCGTAGGTCAGGCTACCTACGAGCAGTACTTC. The full variable domain, with the rest looked up from reference TRBV9 and TRBJ2-7, is DSGVTQTPKHLITATGQRVTLRCSPRSGDLSVYWYQQSLDQGLQFLIQYYNGEERAKGNILERFSAQQFPDLHSELNLSSLELGDSALYFCASSVGQATYEQYFGPGTRLTVT.

The genes are TRBV27 and TRBJ2-7; TRBD2 matches 11 bases. Germline V gives CDR1 MNHEY, CDR2 SMNVEV (reference sequence). This CDR3 region has 16 residues. V lost 2 bases, J lost 3 bases, and 6 bases stayed unmatched. DNA for the CDR3: TGTGCCAGCAGTTTAAGCCTGACTAGCGGGGTCTACGAGCAGTACTTC. Protein: CASSLSLTSGVYEQYF.

The table lists this clone with a few counts. This sequence joins TRBV30 and TRBJ2-6; D possibly corresponds to TRBD2 (6 bases). The CDR3 runs 15 residues. Trimming shortened V by 4 bases and J by 8 bases, and 18 bases separated the two germline ends. Germline V gene lookup returns CDR1 GTSNPN and CDR2 SVGIG (reference sequence). The CDR3, as DNA: TGTGCCTGGATGTCCTCCTTGGGAGGAACCAACGTCCTGACTTTC. Translated: CAWMSSLGGTNVLTF. Full variable domain (outside the CDR3, taken from reference TRBV30 and TRBJ2-6): SQTIHQWPATLVQPVGSPLSLECTVEGTSNPNLYWYRQAAGRGLQLLFYSVGIGQISSEVPQNLSASRPQDRQFILSSKKLLLSDSGFYLCAWMSSLGGTNVLTFGAGSRLTVL.

This clone was seen only once. The V call is TRBV5-4, the J call TRBJ1-1, with a tentative D call TRBD1 (5 bases). CDR3 length: 12 residues. Germline V gene data show CDR1 as SGHNT and CDR2 as YYREEE (reference sequence). The V gene lost 3 bases and the J gene lost 4 bases, with 7 bases spanning the gap. The CDR3, as DNA: TGTGCCAGCAGCTGGGGGGGCACTGAAGCTTTCTTT. Translated: CASSWGGTEAFF.

The chain uses TRBV10-2 and TRBJ1-1; D is undetermined. The CDR3 contains 15 residues. From germline, CDR1 is WSHSY and CDR2 SAAADI. Trimming removed 2 bases at V and 6 bases at J, with 16 bases between. CDR3 residues: CASSEPSEGRPEAFF. The CDR3 DNA is TGCGCCAGCAGTGAGCCCTCAGAGGGCAGACCTGAAGCTTTCTTT.

This clone was observed a single time. This chain connects TRBV27 to TRBJ2-5; D not certain. CDR3 length: 15 residues. V gave up 1 base and J gave up 0 bases, with 9 bases separating them. Germline-derived CDR1 and CDR2 are MNHEY and SMNVEV (reference sequence). The CDR3 sequence is CASSLLVDNQETQYF. CDR3 DNA sequence: TGTGCCAGCAGTTTATTGGTAGATAACCAAGAGACCCAGTACTTC.

The rearrangement joins TRBV27 to TRBJ2-5; D uncertain. Trimming cost V 7 bases and J 2 bases, with 8 bases left between them. From germline, CDR1 is MNHEY and CDR2 SMNVEV (reference sequence). This CDR3 region has 12 residues. CDR3 region: CASTLLQETQYF. Here the CDR3 DNA reads TGTGCCAGCACGCTACTACAAGAGACCCAGTACTTC.

The V call is TRBV6-1, the J call TRBJ1-2, with 12 bases identical to TRBD1. J gave up 7 bases and V 10 bases, and 7 bases lay outside the gene matches. Germline V CDR1 and CDR2: MNHNS, SASEGT. This CDR3 has 13 amino acids. The CDR3 protein is CATEGQGALGYTF. CDR3 DNA sequence: TGTGCCACCGAGGGACAGGGGGCGCTTGGCTACACCTTC.

This sequence joins TRBV29-1 and TRBJ1-2; TRBD1 matches 10 bases. V dropped 5 bases and J dropped 6; count of bases not matched to a gene: 12. Germline CDR1 is SQVTM and CDR2 is ANQGSEA. The CDR3 totals 15 residues. CDR3 sequence: CSVPTPLTGGNGYTF. The CDR3, as DNA: TGCAGCGTTCCCACGCCGCTGACAGGGGGCAATGGCTACACCTTC.

This CDR3 is CASSYSGTGSYEQYF. Here the CDR3 DNA reads TGTGCCAGCAGTTACTCCGGGACAGGGTCCTACGAGCAGTACTTC. The chain is built from TRBV6-5 and TRBJ2-7; 9 bases align to TRBD1. V shed 0 bases and J 1 base; nucleotides not matched to a gene: 1. The germline V gene encodes CDR1 MNHEY and CDR2 SVGAGI. There are 15 residues in the CDR3.

The V and J genes are TRBV10-2 and TRBJ2-3, with TRBD1 identical over 8 bases. The CDR3 extends over 13 amino acids. CDR1 WSHSY and CDR2 SAAADI come from the germline V gene. The V segment lost 3 bases and the J segment 10 bases; nucleotides outside the gene matches: 6. As DNA, the CDR3 is TGCGCCAGCAGTGATTTTGGCAGGGGGCCGCAGTATTTT. Protein: CASSDFGRGPQYF.

In this sample, this clone turned up a few times. The J gene is TRBJ2-1, the V gene TRBV19; 8 bases agree with TRBD2. This CDR3 spans 19 amino acids. Germline CDR1 and CDR2: LNHDA and SQIVND (reference sequence). V shed 3 bases and J 0 bases; nucleotides not matched to a gene: 13. CDR3: CASSMAAGGALSSYNEQFF. Here the CDR3 DNA reads TGTGCCAGTAGTATGGCTGCCGGGGGGGCCCTGAGCTCCTACAATGAGCAGTTCTTC.

V and J are TRBV2 and TRBJ1-2; D perhaps matches TRBD1 (5 bases). The CDR3 runs 17 residues. V lost 0 bases to trimming and J lost 3 bases, with 17 bases between them. Per germline, CDR1 SNHLY and CDR2 FYNNEI. The CDR3 nucleotides are TGTGCCAGCAGTGAAGCGATCTACACAGGTACCGACTATGGCTACACCTTC. Protein: CASSEAIYTGTDYGYTF.

V usage is TRBV7-6 and J usage is TRBJ2-7, with 15 nucleotides matching TRBD2. CDR3 length equals 17 residues. V shed 3 bases, J shed 0 bases, and the junction held 3 bases outside the gene matches. CDR1 SGHVS and CDR2 FNYEAQ come from the germline V gene. The CDR3 DNA reads TGTGCCAGCAGCTTGGGGACTAGCGGGGGGAGCTCCTACGAGCAGTACTTC. Its translation is CASSLGTSGGSSYEQYF.

The chain joins TRBV6-1 to TRBJ1-1; no firm D call. Germline V gives CDR1 MNHNS, CDR2 SASEGT. This CDR3 has 14 amino acids. The V end lost 4 bases, the J end lost 1 base, and 10 bases lay between the germline ends. The CDR3 protein is CASSGGDSNTEAFF. The CDR3 DNA reads TGTGCCAGCAGTGGCGGCGACTCGAACACTGAAGCTTTCTTT.

The chain couples TRBV6-1 to TRBJ1-1, with 7 bases fitting TRBD1. V dropped 5 bases and J dropped 5; count of bases not matched to a gene: 8. The germline V gene encodes CDR1 MNHNS and CDR2 SASEGT. CDR3 length equals 14 residues. The CDR3 region has the DNA TGTGCCAGCAGTCCACGACAGGGCCAAACTGAAGCTTTCTTT. It translates to CASSPRQGQTEAFF.

The chain links TRBV9 to TRBJ2-1; 12 nucleotides line up with TRBD2. This CDR3 comprises 13 residues. V was pared by 8 bases and J by 7 bases, with 4 bases of the junction left unmatched. The germline CDR1 and CDR2 sequences are SGDLS and YYNGEE. DNA of the CDR3: TGTGCCAGTACTAGCGGGGGGTGGAATGAGCAGTTCTTC. It specifies CASTSGGWNEQFF.

The chain uses TRBV10-3 and TRBJ1-2; 7 bases map to TRBD1. The V gene end was trimmed by 2 bases and the J gene end by 3 bases; junction bases not matched to a gene: 6. This CDR3 has 15 residues. CDR1 is ENHRY, CDR2 SYGVKD, per germline. CDR3 sequence: CAISEGPTGDYGYTF. CDR3 nucleotides: TGTGCCATCAGTGAGGGACCCACAGGGGACTATGGCTACACCTTC.

The chain links TRBV6-1 to TRBJ1-2; 7 bases match TRBD1. The CDR3 runs to 15 residues. V was pared by 6 bases and J by 2 bases, with 9 bases of the junction left unmatched. Looked up from germline, CDR1 is MNHNS and CDR2 is SASEGT. The CDR3 sequence is CASSVEGAENYGYTF. The CDR3 region has the DNA TGTGCCAGCAGCGTTGAGGGGGCGGAGAACTATGGCTACACCTTC.

CDR3 sequence (DNA): TGTGCCAGCAGCTTAGATCCCCTAGCGGGGGGACAAGAGACCCAGTACTTC. This sequence encodes CASSLDPLAGGQETQYF. V and J are TRBV7-8 and TRBJ2-5, with 11 bases fitting TRBD2. From germline, CDR1 is SGHVS and CDR2 FQNEAQ. The CDR3 is 17 amino acids. The J segment lost 2 bases and the V segment lost 1 base, leaving 6 bases of the junction unmatched.

The chain carries TRBV5-1 and TRBJ2-7; 12 positions agree with TRBD2. Trimming removed 0 bases from V and 5 bases from J; junction bases left unmatched: 3. Looked up from germline, CDR1 is SGHRS and CDR2 is YFSETQ. The CDR3 consists of 15 residues. CDR3 protein: CASSLASGGADEQYF. DNA for the CDR3: TGCGCCAGCAGCTTGGCTAGCGGGGGGGCGGACGAGCAGTACTTC.

The rearrangement uses TRBV28 and TRBJ1-1, with D unresolved. This CDR3 contains 12 residues. Trimming took 6 bases from V and 8 from J, leaving 13 bases between them. The germline V gene has CDR1 MDHEN and CDR2 SYDVKM. The CDR3 reads CASSIYRLEAFF. CDR3 coding DNA: TGTGCCAGCAGCATATACCGGTTAGAAGCTTTCTTT.